The 23 T cell receptor beta chains below all came from one sample that was sequenced in a study of cytomegalovirus exposure and HLA in healthy donors. Vbeta (60) and Jbeta (13) primers were used in the PCR. Libraries were prepared by immunoSEQ multiplex PCR; TCRdb keeps only in-frame clonotypes and omits some of them. The sample has fewer than 200,000 clones, roughly 70% seen once. The sample taken for sequencing was PBMCs. These receptors were taken from a woman aged 35 to 49 in good health and CMV-seropositive.

The chain couples TRBV5-1 to TRBJ1-4; D may be TRBD1 (6 bases). CDR1 SGHRS and CDR2 YFSETQ come from the germline V gene. Deletions cut 4 bases from V and 7 bases from J, with 17 bases between. The length of the CDR3 is 15 residues. This chain's CDR3 is CASSPTVAGAEKLFF. The CDR3 nucleotides read TGCGCCAGCAGCCCTACAGTGGCAGGGGCTGAAAAACTGTTTTTT. Supplemented by reference TRBV5-1 and TRBJ1-4, the full variable domain reads KAGVTQTPRYLIKTRGQQVTLSCSPISGHRSVSWYQQTPGQGLQFLFEYFSETQRNKGNFPGRFSGRQFSNSRSEMNVSTLELGDSALYLCASSPTVAGAEKLFFGSGTQLSVL.

The CDR3 here is CASSSGQAVYEQYF. The CDR3 nucleotides read TGTGCCAGCAGTTCGGGACAGGCGGTTTACGAGCAGTACTTC. The chain is built from TRBV6-6 and TRBJ2-7; 8 bases fit TRBD1. Germline V gives CDR1 MNHNY, CDR2 SVGAGI (reference sequence). CDR3 length equals 14 residues. The junction had 6 bases not matched to a gene; V was cut back by 4 bases and J by 4 bases.

This clone appeared once. J is TRBJ2-7 and V is TRBV28; D gene ambiguous. Per the germline V gene, CDR1 is MDHEN and CDR2 is SYDVKM. The CDR3 spans 13 residues. Trimming shortened V by 2 bases and J by 3 bases, and 8 bases separated the two germline ends. Here the CDR3 DNA reads TGTGCCAGCAGTTTAGGCAGGCACTACGAGCAGTACTTC. It is translated as CASSLGRHYEQYF.

V and J are TRBV10-3 and TRBJ1-1, with TRBD1 identical over 8 bases. The germline V gene has CDR1 ENHRY and CDR2 SYGVKD. This CDR3 is 17 amino acids long. Trimming cost V 2 bases and J 4 bases; bases outside gene matches: 12. CDR3 in DNA: TGTGCCATCAGTGAGCATCAGGGGGCGGCGTCCGGCACTGAAGCTTTCTTT. Translating it yields CAISEHQGAASGTEAFF.

The V gene is TRBV5-1, the J gene TRBJ2-5; 9 bases agree with TRBD2. This CDR3 comprises 17 residues. With V trimmed by 0 bases and J by 9 bases, 15 bases remained unmatched. Germline loops: CDR1 SGHRS, CDR2 YFSETQ. The CDR3 DNA sequence: TGCGCCAGCAGCTTGGCTTCAGCTAGCGGGGAACCAAGGGCCCAGTACTTC. The encoded protein is CASSLASASGEPRAQYF.

This chain uses TRBV25-1 with TRBJ2-7, with a weak D call TRBD1 (6 bases). This CDR3 is 17 amino acids long. The V gene lost 0 bases and the J gene lost 5 bases, with 20 bases spanning the gap. Germline loops: CDR1 MGHDK, CDR2 SYGVNS. This chain's CDR3 is CASSEYFPPRGNDEQYF. Here the CDR3 DNA reads TGTGCCAGCAGTGAATATTTCCCCCCCAGGGGAAACGACGAGCAGTACTTC.

This clone appeared a single time. V and J are TRBV5-1 and TRBJ1-1; the D gene is possibly TRBD1 (5 bases). The CDR3 length is 13 residues. Germline CDR1 and CDR2: SGHRS and YFSETQ. The V gene lost 5 bases and the J gene lost 1 base, with 9 bases spanning the gap. CDR3 in amino acids: CASSWQGNTEAFF. The CDR3 DNA sequence: TGCGCCAGCAGTTGGCAGGGGAACACTGAAGCTTTCTTT.

The chain joins TRBV5-1 to TRBJ2-7; no clear D gene. Deletions cut 5 bases from V and 6 bases from J, with 18 bases between. CDR3 length: 14 residues. Germline CDR1 is SGHRS and CDR2 is YFSETQ. CDR3 bases: TGCGCCAGCAGTACGAGCCGAATGAATATCGAGCAGTACTTC. Amino acid sequence: CASSTSRMNIEQYF.

The rearrangement links TRBV28 to TRBJ2-3; tentative D call: TRBD1 (5 bases). Trimming shortened V by 5 bases and J by 3 bases, and 9 bases separated the two germline ends. The CDR3 spans 13 residues. Germline CDR1 reads MDHEN; CDR2 reads SYDVKM. This chain's CDR3 is CASSTPGTDTQYF. DNA for the CDR3: TGTGCCAGCAGTACTCCAGGGACAGATACGCAGTATTTT.

The gene calls are TRBV19 and TRBJ2-1, with TRBD2 identical over 8 bases. The CDR3 loop spans 13 amino acids. The ends lost 6 bases at V and 6 bases at J; junction bases unmatched: 4. Germline lookup yields CDR1 LNHDA and CDR2 SQIVND (reference sequence). The DNA of the CDR3 is TGTGCCAGTAGCCCGGGAGGGTCCAATGAGCAGTTCTTC. Its protein is CASSPGGSNEQFF.

The chain links TRBV7-3 to TRBJ2-3, with TRBD2 matching 8 bases. This CDR3 contains 17 residues. In germline, CDR1 is SGHTA, CDR2 FQGTGA. V trimming: 1 base; J trimming: 2 bases; junction bases outside the gene matches: 8. Written as DNA, the CDR3 is TGTGCCAGCAGCTTAATTTCGGGGCGGGAGGCCACAGATACGCAGTATTTT. Amino acid sequence: CASSLISGREATDTQYF.

This chain links TRBV6-1 with TRBJ1-2, with a weak D call TRBD1 (6 bases). Germline-derived CDR1 and CDR2 are MNHNS and SASEGT. V was clipped by 7 bases and J by 6 bases, with 15 bases between them. The CDR3 is made up of 13 amino acids. The CDR3 spells CASKATGKNGYTF. The CDR3 DNA follows: TGTGCCAGCAAGGCTACAGGGAAAAATGGCTACACCTTC.

The chain employs TRBV6-5 and TRBJ1-1; 7 bases line up with TRBD1. This CDR3 is built from 14 residues. Losses at the gene ends were 10 bases for V and 5 bases for J; bases not matched to a gene: 13. Germline values: CDR1 MNHEY, CDR2 SVGAGI. CDR3 region: CATQLTGLGTEAFF. The CDR3 nucleotides are TGTGCCACCCAACTGACAGGGTTGGGAACTGAAGCTTTCTTT.

V and J are TRBV4-2 and TRBJ2-3, with 15 bases that match TRBD2. Germline values: CDR1 LGHNA, CDR2 YNFKEQ. The V segment lost 4 bases and the J segment 7 bases; nucleotides outside the gene matches: 9. The CDR3 extends over 17 amino acids. CDR3 region: CASSLNPGLAGGNTQYF. The CDR3 coding sequence is TGTGCCAGCAGCCTAAACCCGGGACTAGCGGGGGGCAATACGCAGTATTTT.

The V gene is TRBV28, the J gene TRBJ2-2, with a weak D call TRBD2 (5 bases). V lost 3 bases and J 7 bases, leaving 6 bases between the germline ends. The germline CDR1 and CDR2 sequences are MDHEN and SYDVKM. The CDR3 contains 12 residues. The CDR3 bases are TGTGCCAGCAGTTTGGGAGTCGGGGAGCTGTTTTTT. Translation: CASSLGVGELFF.

Here the CDR3 DNA reads TGTGCCAGTAGTCCCGACCGCGGTGGAACATTTTATGGCTACACCTTC. It yields the protein CASSPDRGGTFYGYTF. This sequence joins TRBV19 and TRBJ1-2; D is ambiguous. The CDR3 is 16 residues long. Germline lookup yields CDR1 LNHDA and CDR2 SQIVND (reference sequence). Trimming took off 5 bases at V and 5 bases at J, with 21 bases between the two ends.

This chain links TRBV7-2 with TRBJ2-7, with a tentative D call TRBD2 (7 bases). Germline CDR1 SGHTA, CDR2 FQGNSA. V was cut by 0 bases and J by 12 bases, with 24 bases left in between. This CDR3 has 16 amino acids. The CDR3 sequence is CASSLAQGRGLHALYF. CDR3 DNA sequence: TGTGCCAGCAGCTTAGCGCAGGGGCGGGGGCTCCACGCGCTGTACTTC.

Remarks on this clone: Different DNA sequences within this sample yield the same CDR3. The V call is TRBV20-1, the J call TRBJ2-5; no reliable D call. Germline V gene sequence: CDR1 DFQATT, CDR2 SNEGSKA (reference sequence). Deletions cut 3 bases from V and 4 bases from J, with 3 bases between. The CDR3 spans 10 residues. The DNA for the CDR3 is TGCAGTGCTAGGAGAGAGACCCAGTACTTC. This codes for CSARRETQYF.

This clone was observed a single time. At one of its ends the junction is not consistent with the germline gene, which may arise from a read error. The rearrangement uses TRBV29-1 and TRBJ1-1; the D is unclear. The CDR3 has 13 residues. CDR1 and CDR2 (germline): SQVTM, ANQGSEA. The CDR3 DNA sequence: TGCAGCGTTGAAATGAGGCAGAACCCTGAAGCTTTCTTT. It yields the protein CSVEMRQNPEAFF.

V usage is TRBV18 and J usage is TRBJ1-5; 9 bases map to TRBD1. Germline V gene sequence: CDR1 KGHSH, CDR2 LQKENI. The trim removed 9 bases at V and 5 bases at J, leaving 5 bases unmatched. The CDR3 contains 13 residues. Written as DNA, the CDR3 is TGTGCCAGGAGGGACAGGGACTATCAGCCCCAGCATTTT. Protein: CARRDRDYQPQHF.

In the case of this clone: The germline gene is not matched at one end of the junction; a read error may be the cause. CDR3 DNA: TGTGCCAGCAGCTTAGACGGTTATAGCAATCAGCCCCAGAATTTT. Its translation: CASSLDGYSNQPQNF. This chain connects TRBV7-9 to TRBJ1-5; no clear D gene. The CDR3 runs to 15 residues. CDR1 SEHNR and CDR2 FQNEAQ come from the germline V gene (reference sequence). Complete variable domain (other parts from reference TRBV7-9 and TRBJ1-5): DTGVSQNPRHKITKRGQNVTFRCDPISEHNRLYWYRQTLGQGPEFLTYFQNEAQLEKSRLLSDRFSAERPKGSFSTLEIQRTEQGDSAMYLCASSLDGYSNQPQNFGDGTRLSIL.

The rearrangement uses TRBV27 and TRBJ1-2; 7 bases align to TRBD1. The V segment lost 5 bases and the J segment 6 bases; nucleotides outside the gene matches: 6. The V gene's germline CDR1 is MNHEY and CDR2 SMNVEV (reference sequence). This CDR3 has 13 residues. For the CDR3, the DNA is TGTGCCAGCAGTGGGCCCAGGGGGAATGGCTACACCTTC. Its protein is CASSGPRGNGYTF.

In its sample, this clone was seen once. V gene TRBV5-6 combines with J gene TRBJ2-1, with a tentative D call TRBD2 (5 bases). Germline CDR1 SGHDT, CDR2 YYEEEE. This CDR3 is 15 amino acids long. V was clipped by 1 base and J by 3 bases, with 11 bases between them. The CDR3 reads CASSLFSGNYNEQFF. DNA for the CDR3: TGTGCCAGCAGCTTGTTTTCCGGGAACTACAATGAGCAGTTCTTC.